These T cell receptor beta chains were read from a single sample in a study of cytomegalovirus exposure and HLA in healthy donors. TCRdb's table, derived via immunoSEQ multiplex PCR, lists solely in-frame clones and lacks some. The sample records approximately 150,000 clones, 77% being singletons. Sequenced material: PBMCs. The receptors originated from a woman aged 60-75 years in good health and CMV-seronegative. Each CDR3 is given with its conserved first and last residue. The order of the fields is D gene, V gene, J gene, CDR3 DNA, CDR3 protein. The D gene is left open where the match is weak.

>.|TRBV13|TRBJ2-7
TGTGCCAGCAGCCTTCCGACAGGCCGCTACGAGCAGTACTTC
CASSLPTGRYEQYF
>TRBD2|TRBV19|TRBJ2-1
TGTGCCAGTAGTATCCCCTCTGGGGCGGGAGCCCCCAATGAGCAGTTCTTC
CASSIPSGAGAPNEQFF
>.|TRBV5-1|TRBJ2-7
TGCGCCAGCAGCTCAGGCCTCCTTAGCTCCTACGAGCAGTACTTC
CASSSGLLSSYEQYF
>.|TRBV11-2|TRBJ2-7
TGTGCCAGCAGCTTAGATAGTTTCCGGGTTAATGAGCAGTACTTC
CASSLDSFRVNEQYF
>.|TRBV28|TRBJ2-7
TGTGCCAGCCGTGGGAGTTACGAGCAGTACTTC
CASRGSYEQYF
>.|TRBV6-1|TRBJ1-5
TGTGCCAGCAGCAATAGCAATCAGCCCCAGCATTTT
CASSNSNQPQHF
>TRBD2|TRBV7-9|TRBJ2-2
TGTGCCAGCAATCGGCGGGAGATAAACACCGGGGAGCTGTTTTTT
CASNRREINTGELFF
>TRBD1|TRBV11-2|TRBJ2-5
TGTGCCAGCAGCTTAAAAATGCGGACAGGGGCCACGGAGACCCAGTACTTC
CASSLKMRTGATETQYF
>.|TRBV30|TRBJ1-1
TGTGCCTGGAGTCCGGCAGGGAACACTGAAGCTTTCTTT
CAWSPAGNTEAFF
>.|TRBV7-6|TRBJ2-3
TGTGCCAGCAGCTTAGCTCTCCCCGGGGATACGCAGTATTTT
CASSLALPGDTQYF
>TRBD1|TRBV5-1|TRBJ2-1
TGCGCCAGCAGCTCCATACCTGGGACAGCCTACAATGAGCAGTTCTTC
CASSSIPGTAYNEQFF
>TRBD1|TRBV28|TRBJ2-7
TGTGCCAGCAGTTCGACAGGGCCCTACGAGCAGTACTTC
CASSSTGPYEQYF
>.|TRBV28|TRBJ2-2
TGTGCCAGCAGGGTCCCGGGACTCGAATCCACAGGGGAGCTGTTTTTT
CASRVPGLESTGELFF
>.|TRBV27|TRBJ1-1
TGTGCCAGCAGCTGGACAGTGAACACTGAAGCTTTCTTT
CASSWTVNTEAFF
>TRBD1|TRBV5-8|TRBJ2-7
TGTGCCAGCAGCCTACCGGGACAGGGATCATGGGAGCAGTACTTC
CASSLPGQGSWEQYF
>.|TRBV7-9|TRBJ1-4
TGTGCCAGCAGCTTAACTGGGAGAGCAACTAATGAAAAACTGTTTTTT
CASSLTGRATNEKLFF
>TRBD1|TRBV30|TRBJ1-4
TGTGCCTGGAGTGGGGACAGGGCCCAAAATGAAAAACTGTTTTTT
CAWSGDRAQNEKLFF
>.|TRBV10-3|TRBJ1-5
TGTGCCATCGGGGCTAGCAATCAGCCCCAGCATTTT
CAIGASNQPQHF
>.|TRBV28|TRBJ2-7
TGTGCCAGCAGTTTTCATTACGAGCAGTACTTC
CASSFHYEQYF
>.|TRBV30|TRBJ1-2
TGTGCCTGGAGTGTTGGGCTCAGTAACTATGGCTACACCTTC
CAWSVGLSNYGYTF
>.|TRBV28|TRBJ1-1
TGTGCCAGCAGTTTAGAGATGAACACTGAAGCTTTCTTT
CASSLEMNTEAFF
>.|TRBV28|TRBJ2-5
TGTGCCAGCGGGCAGAATCAAGAGACCCAGTACTTC
CASGQNQETQYF
>TRBD2|TRBV5-4|TRBJ2-2
TGTGCCAGCAGCTTCCTAGCGGGCACCGGGGAGCTGTTTTTT
CASSFLAGTGELFF
>.|TRBV6-1|TRBJ1-5
TGTGCCAGCACCCGGGGGAGGACTCAGCCCCAGCATTTT
CASTRGRTQPQHF
>.|TRBV19|TRBJ2-7
TGTGCCAGTAGTATAAGGCGGGCCTTGGCCTACGAGCAGTACTTC
CASSIRRALAYEQYF
>TRBD1|TRBV6-5|TRBJ2-7
TGTGCCAGCAGAAATCCGGGACAGGGGCTCGAGCAGTACTTC
CASRNPGQGLEQYF
>.|TRBV27|TRBJ2-4
TGTGCCAGCAGTCCCGGTCTGCTTTTAGCCAAAAACATTCAGTACTTC
CASSPGLLLAKNIQYF
>.|TRBV9|TRBJ2-5
TGTGCCAGCAGCACAACCCCCGGGACAAAAGAGACCCAGTACTTC
CASSTTPGTKETQYF
>TRBD1|TRBV9|TRBJ1-1
TGTGCCAGCAGCGTAGGATGGACAGGAGGAGTCACTGAAGCTTTCTTT
CASSVGWTGGVTEAFF
>.|TRBV28|TRBJ1-5
TGTGCCAGCAATGTGGGAGTTAGCAATCAGCCCCAGCATTTT
CASNVGVSNQPQHF